The source of this T cell receptor beta chain is a study of CD8 T cells in ankylosing spondylitis. Study-wide results and limits: Matched synovial fluid from ankylosing spondylitis patients was reported to be enriched for disease-linked clones. Relatively rare in peripheral blood, disease-linked clones were also CD8+. A motif in TCR beta, a set of 8 or 9 highly homologous variants, appeared characteristic of ankylosing spondylitis blood.

This clonotype occurred many times. Its target is not known. Germline CDR1 is DFQATT and CDR2 is SNEGSKA (reference sequence). V gave up 5 bases and J gave up 8 bases; unmatched junction bases: 8. This CDR3 spans 13 amino acids. Making the TCR beta libraries involved quantitative 5'-RACE with molecular barcodes. TCRdb recomputed calls from the 5' RACE reads with MiXCR, one row per CDR3 protein. Found here are 200,000 to 300,000 distinct CDR3 sequences, 8.6% of them singletons; the top ten hold around 6.8%. The chain is built from TRBV20-1 and TRBJ1-2; 10 bases are a match to TRBD1. The specimen was blood, either unsorted or a sorted T cell fraction (not recorded which). This receptor was obtained from a male donor with ankylosing spondylitis or in good health (not recorded which). The CDR3 nucleotides are TGCAGTGCTCAAAGGGGGACAGGGGTAGGCTACACCTTC. Translated: CSAQRGTGVGYTF.